In its sample, the clone carrying this T cell receptor (beta chain) was seen a few times. This sample is drawn from a study of shared clonotypes between healthy human individuals. Sequencing used immunoSEQ multiplex PCR; TCRdb keeps in-frame clones, though not all of them. The sample holds over a million clones, more than 75% seen once. Trimming took 0 bases from V and 3 from J, leaving 13 bases between them. CDR3 length equals 15 residues. Germline V lookup: CDR1 SGHRS, CDR2 YFSETQ. The rearrangement links TRBV5-1 to TRBJ2-7, with D possibly being TRBD2 (5 bases). The receptor was isolated from a man in his late teens or twenties in good health. Some clones in this sample may be carry-over from other donors' samples. Material for sequencing was memory CD4+ T cells from PBMCs. Subset meaning: CD45RA-negative fraction. In DNA form, the CDR3 reads TGCGCCAGCAGCTTGGCACCCGGAAGCGGCTACGAGCAGTACTTC. Its protein is CASSLAPGSGYEQYF.